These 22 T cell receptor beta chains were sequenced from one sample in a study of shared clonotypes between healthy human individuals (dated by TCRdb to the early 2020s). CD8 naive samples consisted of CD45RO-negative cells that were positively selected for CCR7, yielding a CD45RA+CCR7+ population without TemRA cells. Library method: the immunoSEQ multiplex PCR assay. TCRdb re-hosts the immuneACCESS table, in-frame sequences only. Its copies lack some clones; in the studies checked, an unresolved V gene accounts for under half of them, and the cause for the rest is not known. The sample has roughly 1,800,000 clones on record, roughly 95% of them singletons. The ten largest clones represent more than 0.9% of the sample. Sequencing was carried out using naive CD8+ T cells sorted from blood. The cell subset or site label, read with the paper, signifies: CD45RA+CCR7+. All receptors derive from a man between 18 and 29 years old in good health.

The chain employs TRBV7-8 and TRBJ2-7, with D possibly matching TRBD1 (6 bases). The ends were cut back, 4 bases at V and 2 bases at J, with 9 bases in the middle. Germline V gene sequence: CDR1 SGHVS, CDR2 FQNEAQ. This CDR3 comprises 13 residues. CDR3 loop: CASSSRTAYEQYF. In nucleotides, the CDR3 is TGTGCCAGCAGCTCCCGGACAGCCTACGAGCAGTACTTC. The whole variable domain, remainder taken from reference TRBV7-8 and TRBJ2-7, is GAGVSQSPRYKVAKRGQDVALRCDPISGHVSLFWYQQALGQGPEFLTYFQNEAQLDKSGLPSDRFFAERPEGSVSTLKIQRTQQEDSAVYLCASSSRTAYEQYFGPGTRLTVT.

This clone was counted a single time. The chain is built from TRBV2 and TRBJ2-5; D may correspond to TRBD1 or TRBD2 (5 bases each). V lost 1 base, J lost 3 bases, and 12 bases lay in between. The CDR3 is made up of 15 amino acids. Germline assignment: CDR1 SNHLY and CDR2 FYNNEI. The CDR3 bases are TGTGCCAGCAGTGAAGTGGAGCAGGGAGAAGAGACCCAGTACTTC. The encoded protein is CASSEVEQGEETQYF.

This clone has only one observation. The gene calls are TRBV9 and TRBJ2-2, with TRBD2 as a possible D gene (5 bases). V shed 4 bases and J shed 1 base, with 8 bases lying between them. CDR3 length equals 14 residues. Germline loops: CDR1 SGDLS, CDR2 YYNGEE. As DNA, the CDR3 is TGTGCCAGCAGCCCTAGCCAGAACACCGGGGAGCTGTTTTTT. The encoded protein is CASSPSQNTGELFF.

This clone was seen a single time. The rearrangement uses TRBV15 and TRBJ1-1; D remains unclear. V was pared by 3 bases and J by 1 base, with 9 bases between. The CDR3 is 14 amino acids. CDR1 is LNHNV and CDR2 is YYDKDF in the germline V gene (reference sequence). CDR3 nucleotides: TGTGCCACCAGCAGGGGAATAGAGAACACTGAAGCTTTCTTT. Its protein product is CATSRGIENTEAFF.

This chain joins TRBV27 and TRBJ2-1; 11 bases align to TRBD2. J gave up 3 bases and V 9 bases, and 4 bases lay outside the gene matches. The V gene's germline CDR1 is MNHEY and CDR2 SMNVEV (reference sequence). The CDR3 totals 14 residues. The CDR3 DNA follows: TGTGCCAGTAAACTAGCGGGAGACTACAATGAGCAGTTCTTC. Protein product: CASKLAGDYNEQFF.

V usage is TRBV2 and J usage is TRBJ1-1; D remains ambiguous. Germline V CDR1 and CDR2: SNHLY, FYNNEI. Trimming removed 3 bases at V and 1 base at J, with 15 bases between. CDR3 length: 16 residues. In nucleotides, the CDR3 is TGTGCCAGCAGTGACCATTTTGGCCAGCGGAACACTGAAGCTTTCTTT. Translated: CASSDHFGQRNTEAFF.

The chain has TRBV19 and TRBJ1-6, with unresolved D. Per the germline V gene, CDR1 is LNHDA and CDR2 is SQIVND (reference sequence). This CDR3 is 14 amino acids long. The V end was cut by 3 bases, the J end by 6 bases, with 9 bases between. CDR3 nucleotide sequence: TGTGCCAGTAGTATCGGGTCGAGTAATTCACCCCTCCACTTT. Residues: CASSIGSSNSPLHF.

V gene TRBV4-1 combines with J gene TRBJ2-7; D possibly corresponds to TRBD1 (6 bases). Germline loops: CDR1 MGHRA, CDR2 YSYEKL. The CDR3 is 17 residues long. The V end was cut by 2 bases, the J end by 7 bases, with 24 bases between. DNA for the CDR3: TGCGCCAGCAGCCAAACTAAACTTGGGACACCCGCTGGGGAGCAGTACTTC. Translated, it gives CASSQTKLGTPAGEQYF.

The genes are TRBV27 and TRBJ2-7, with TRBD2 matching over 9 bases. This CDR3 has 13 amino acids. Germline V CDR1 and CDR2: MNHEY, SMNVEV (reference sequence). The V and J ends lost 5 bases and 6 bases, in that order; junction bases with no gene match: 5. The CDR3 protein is CASSALAGGEQYF. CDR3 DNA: TGTGCCAGCAGTGCACTAGCGGGCGGCGAGCAGTACTTC.

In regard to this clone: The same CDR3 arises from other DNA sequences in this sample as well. The CDR3, as DNA: TGTGCCAGCAGCTTGGATGGAAACACCATATATTTT. The encoded protein is CASSLDGNTIYF. V usage is TRBV5-4 and J usage is TRBJ1-3; D is unclear. V was pared by 0 bases and J by 3 bases, with 1 base between. This CDR3 is 12 amino acids long. The germline gives CDR1 SGHNT, CDR2 YYREEE (reference sequence).

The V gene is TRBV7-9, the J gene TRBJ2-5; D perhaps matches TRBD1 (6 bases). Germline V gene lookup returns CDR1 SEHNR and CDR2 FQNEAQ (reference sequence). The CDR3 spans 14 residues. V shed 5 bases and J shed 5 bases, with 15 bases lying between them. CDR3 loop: CASSVRSGDETQYF. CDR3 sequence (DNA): TGTGCCAGCAGCGTTAGGTCAGGGGACGAGACCCAGTACTTC.

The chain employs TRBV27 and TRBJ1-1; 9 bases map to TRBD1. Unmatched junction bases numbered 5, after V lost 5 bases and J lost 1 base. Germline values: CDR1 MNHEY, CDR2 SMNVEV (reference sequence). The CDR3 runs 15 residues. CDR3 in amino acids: CASSAPGQGNTEAFF. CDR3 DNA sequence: TGTGCCAGCAGTGCACCGGGACAGGGGAACACTGAAGCTTTCTTT.

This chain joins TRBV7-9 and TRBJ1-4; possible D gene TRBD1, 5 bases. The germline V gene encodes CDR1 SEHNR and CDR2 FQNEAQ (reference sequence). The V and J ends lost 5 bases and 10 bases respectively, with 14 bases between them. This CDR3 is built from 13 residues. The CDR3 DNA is TGTGCCAGCAGCCCGCAAGGGACGGGAAAACTGTTTTTT. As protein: CASSPQGTGKLFF.

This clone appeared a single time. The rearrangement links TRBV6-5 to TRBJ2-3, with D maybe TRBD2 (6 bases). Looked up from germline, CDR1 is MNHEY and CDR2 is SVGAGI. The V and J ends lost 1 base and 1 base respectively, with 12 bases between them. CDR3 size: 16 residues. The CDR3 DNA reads TGTGCCAGCAGTTACTTTTCCGGGAGTGGCACAGATACGCAGTATTTT. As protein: CASSYFSGSGTDTQYF.

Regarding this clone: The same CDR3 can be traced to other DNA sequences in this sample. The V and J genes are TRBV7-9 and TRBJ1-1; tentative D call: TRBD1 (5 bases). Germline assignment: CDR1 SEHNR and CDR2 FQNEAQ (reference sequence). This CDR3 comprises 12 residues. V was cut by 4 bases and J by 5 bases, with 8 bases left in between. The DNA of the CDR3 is TGTGCCAGCAGCTCAGGGTATACTGAAGCTTTCTTT. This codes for CASSSGYTEAFF.

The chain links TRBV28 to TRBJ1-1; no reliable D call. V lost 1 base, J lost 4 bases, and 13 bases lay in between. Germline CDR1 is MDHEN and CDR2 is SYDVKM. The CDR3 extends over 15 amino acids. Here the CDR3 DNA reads TGTGCCAGCAGTTTATCGCGGGAAGGGAGCACTGAAGCTTTCTTT. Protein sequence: CASSLSREGSTEAFF.

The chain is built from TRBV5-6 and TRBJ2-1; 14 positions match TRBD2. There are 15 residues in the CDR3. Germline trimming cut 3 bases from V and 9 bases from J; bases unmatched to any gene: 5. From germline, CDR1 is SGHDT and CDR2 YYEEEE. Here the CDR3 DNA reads TGTGCCAGCAGCTGGGGGACTAGCGGGAGTTTTGAGCAGTTCTTC. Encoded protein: CASSWGTSGSFEQFF.

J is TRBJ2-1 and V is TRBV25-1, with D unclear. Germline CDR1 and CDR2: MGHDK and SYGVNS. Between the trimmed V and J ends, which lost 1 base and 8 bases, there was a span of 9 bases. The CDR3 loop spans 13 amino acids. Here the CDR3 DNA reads TGTGCCAGCAGTGAATCTTCGTTGGATGAGCAGTTCTTC. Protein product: CASSESSLDEQFF.

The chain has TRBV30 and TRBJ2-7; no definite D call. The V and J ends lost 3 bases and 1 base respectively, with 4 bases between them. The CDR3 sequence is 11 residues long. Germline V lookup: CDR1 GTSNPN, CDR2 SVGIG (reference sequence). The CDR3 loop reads CAWSQSYEQYF. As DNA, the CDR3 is TGTGCCTGGAGCCAATCCTACGAGCAGTACTTC.

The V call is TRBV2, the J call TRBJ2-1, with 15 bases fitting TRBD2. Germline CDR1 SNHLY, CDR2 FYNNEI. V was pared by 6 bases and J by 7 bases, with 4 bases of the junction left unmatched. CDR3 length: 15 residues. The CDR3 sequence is CASRGLAGGFNEQFF. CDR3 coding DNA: TGTGCCAGCAGAGGACTAGCGGGGGGGTTTAATGAGCAGTTCTTC.

CDR3 bases: TGTGCCAGCAGCTTTTCAGCAGGTGAGCAGTTCTTC. This codes for CASSFSAGEQFF. This chain uses TRBV5-4 with TRBJ2-1; D call uncertain. V lost 2 bases and J lost 9, with 9 bases in between. The CDR3 runs 12 residues. Germline CDR1 reads SGHNT; CDR2 reads YYREEE (reference sequence).

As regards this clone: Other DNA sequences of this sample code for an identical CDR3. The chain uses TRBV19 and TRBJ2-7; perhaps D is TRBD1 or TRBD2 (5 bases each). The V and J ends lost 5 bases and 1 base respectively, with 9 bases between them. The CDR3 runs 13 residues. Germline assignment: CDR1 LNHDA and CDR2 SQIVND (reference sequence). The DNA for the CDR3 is TGTGCCAGTAGTCCGGGGCTTTCCTACGAGCAGTACTTC. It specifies CASSPGLSYEQYF.